This T cell receptor (beta chain) was profiled in a study of cytomegalovirus exposure and HLA in healthy donors. The primer mix had 60 Vbeta and 13 Jbeta primers. This table comes from immunoSEQ multiplex PCR, and its TCRdb copy is limited to in-frame clones, with some not included. Seen in this sample are approximately 140,000 clones; the ten most common clones hold approximately 2.6%. V lost 1 base and J lost 4, with 15 bases in between. The CDR3 runs 16 residues. Germline loops: CDR1 MNHEY, CDR2 SVGAGI. The rearrangement joins TRBV6-5 to TRBJ2-3; maybe TRBD2 (7 bases). The sequenced sample consisted of PBMCs. This receptor was identified in a man aged 35-49 years in good health and CMV-seronegative. CDR3 residues: CASSYFGGGPADTQYF. CDR3 DNA sequence: TGTGCCAGCAGTTACTTTGGGGGGGGGCCAGCAGATACGCAGTATTTT.